Sequencing of this T cell receptor (beta chain) was carried out in a study of cytomegalovirus exposure and HLA in healthy donors. Amplification used 60 Vbeta primers and 13 Jbeta primers. Assay used: immunoSEQ multiplex PCR; TCRdb lists only in-frame clones, some missing. The sample records 110,000 to 150,000 clones, 80% to 85% being singletons. Remarks on this clone: Its antigen is still unknown.

From germline, CDR1 is MNHEY and CDR2 SMNVEV (reference sequence). The J segment lost 8 bases and the V segment lost 5 bases, leaving 11 bases of the junction unmatched. The CDR3 extends over 16 amino acids. Study-level points and caveats: There were some 150 TCR beta chains listed as cytomegalovirus-associated. According to reports, the classifier identified cytomegalovirus status with high specificity and sensitivity. The study reported that TCR beta sequences accurately predicted HLA-A and HLA-B alleles in most subjects. Analysis performed later showed TCR beta chains linked to HLA being more clonally expanded than equally common others.

The sequence derives from a male donor in good health and CMV-seronegative. Sequencing used PBMCs. The chain has TRBV27 and TRBJ2-2; TRBD1 matches 10 bases. CDR3 sequence reads: CASSNTGTGEGGELFF. CDR3 nucleotides: TGTGCCAGCAGTAATACCGGGACAGGGGAGGGTGGGGAGCTGTTTTTT.